This T cell receptor beta chain was documented in a study of T cell responses to AZD1222 COVID-19 vaccine. In the study overall: Second doses were pooled across both intervals (about 4 or about 12 weeks).

The data were produced by immunoSEQ multiplex PCR, yet TCRdb's version contains in-frame clones alone and is incomplete. The data hold over 130,000 clones, with around nine tenths observed a single time. In germline, CDR1 is MNHEY, CDR2 SMNVEV (reference sequence). Trimming stripped 8 bases from V and 7 bases from J, with 5 bases between. The CDR3 extends over 10 amino acids. The sample in question was peripheral blood, obtained on day 0 of AZD1222 vaccination. The chain links TRBV27 to TRBJ2-2; D gene uncertain. The receptor's source is an adult in good health. CDR3 sequence reads: CASLFGELFF. Written as DNA, the CDR3 is TGTGCCAGCCTTTTCGGGGAGCTGTTTTTT.